This entry is about one T cell receptor (beta chain). Seattle patients were enrolled while actively infected and followed longitudinally. These data originate in a study of blood T cell repertoires in COVID-19. In the study overall: In each case, the material was cDNA or gDNA derived from T cells, B-cell-depleted T cells, or PBMCs.

Looked up from germline, CDR1 is SGHAT and CDR2 is FQNNGV. Trimming left V 4 bases short and J 5 bases short, with 17 bases between. This CDR3 is built from 15 residues. Using immunoSEQ multiplex PCR, the repertoire was profiled, and TCRdb retains in-frame clones only, with some absent. Seen here are 200,000 to 250,000 clones, approximately 78% observed once, and the top ten hold roughly 8.2%. Sequencing used peripheral blood. The gene calls are TRBV11-2 and TRBJ1-1; unclear D gene. The receptor's source is a woman older than 75 with COVID-19, enrolled during active disease. CDR3 in DNA: TGTGCCAGCAGCTCCGCGAAGCGACCCTGGACTGAAGCTTTCTTT. Translating it yields CASSSAKRPWTEAFF.